Listed here are 3 T cell receptor beta chains from one sample, sequenced in a study of shared clonotypes between healthy human individuals. The assay was immunoSEQ multiplex PCR, and TCRdb's table has in-frame clones only and misses some. This sample has about 1.5 million clones; around 98% occur once, and the top ten carry roughly 0.45%. The sequenced sample was naive CD4+ T cells sorted from blood. Subset defined: CD45RA+ positively selected. The source is a man aged 25 to 45 in good health.

This chain uses TRBV19 with TRBJ2-7; the D gene is possibly TRBD2 (6 bases). Germline CDR1 LNHDA, CDR2 SQIVND (reference sequence). The germline V and J ends were trimmed by 7 bases and 3 bases, with 19 bases remaining between them. CDR3 length: 15 residues. The CDR3 nucleotides are TGTGCCAGTACGACCCGGAGGGGCGGAGTCTACGAGCAGTACTTC. As protein: CASTTRRGGVYEQYF.

This chain uses TRBV9 with TRBJ1-3; D is unresolved. The V gene's germline CDR1 is SGDLS and CDR2 YYNGEE. The germline V and J ends were trimmed by 0 bases and 0 bases, with 10 bases remaining between them. This CDR3 comprises 16 residues. The CDR3 region has the DNA TGTGCCAGCAGCGTAGTTGGGTCTCACTCTGGAAACACCATATATTTT. Translated, it gives CASSVVGSHSGNTIYF.

DNA of the CDR3: TGTGCCAGCAGCCAAGTGTCAGGGTTTGCGTACGAGCAGTACTTC. Protein product: CASSQVSGFAYEQYF. The chain is built from TRBV16 and TRBJ2-7; TRBD1 might be the D (5 bases). CDR3 size: 15 residues. Deletions cut 2 bases from V and 4 bases from J, with 15 bases between. Germline CDR1 is KGHSY and CDR2 is FQNENV. Based on the CDR3 plus reference TRBV16 and TRBJ2-7, the full variable domain is GEEVAQTPKHLVRGEGQKAKLYCAPIKGHSYVFWYQQVLKNEFKFLISFQNENVFDETGMPKERFSAKCLPNSPCSLEIQATKLEDSAVYFCASSQVSGFAYEQYFGPGTRLTVT.